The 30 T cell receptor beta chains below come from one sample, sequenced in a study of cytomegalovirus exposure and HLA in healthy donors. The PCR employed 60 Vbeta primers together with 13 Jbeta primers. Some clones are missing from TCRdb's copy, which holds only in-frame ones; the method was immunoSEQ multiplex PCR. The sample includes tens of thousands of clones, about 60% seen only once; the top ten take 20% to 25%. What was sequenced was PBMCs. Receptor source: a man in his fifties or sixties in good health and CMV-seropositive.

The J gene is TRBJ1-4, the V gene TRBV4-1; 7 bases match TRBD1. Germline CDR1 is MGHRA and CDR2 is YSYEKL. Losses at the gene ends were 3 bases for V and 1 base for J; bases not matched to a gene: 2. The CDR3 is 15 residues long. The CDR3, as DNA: TGCGCCAGCAGCCAGCCAGGGGGAACTAATGAAAAACTGTTTTTT. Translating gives CASSQPGGTNEKLFF.

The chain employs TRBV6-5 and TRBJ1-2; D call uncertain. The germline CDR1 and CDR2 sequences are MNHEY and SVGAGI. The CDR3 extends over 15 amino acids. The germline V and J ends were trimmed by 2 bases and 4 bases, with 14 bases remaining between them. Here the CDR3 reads CASSYQQEDPYGYTF. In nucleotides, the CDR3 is TGTGCCAGCAGTTACCAGCAAGAGGATCCCTATGGCTACACCTTC.

The CDR3 loop reads CASSLDRGREQYF. In DNA form, the CDR3 reads TGCGCCAGCAGCTTGGACAGGGGGCGAGAGCAGTACTTC. This chain joins TRBV5-1 and TRBJ2-7; 9 nucleotides agree with TRBD1. Trimming cost V 0 bases and J 7 bases; bases outside gene matches: 2. The germline V gene encodes CDR1 SGHRS and CDR2 YFSETQ. The CDR3 contains 13 residues. The complete variable domain, with remaining parts taken from reference TRBV5-1 and TRBJ2-7, reads KAGVTQTPRYLIKTRGQQVTLSCSPISGHRSVSWYQQTPGQGLQFLFEYFSETQRNKGNFPGRFSGRQFSNSRSEMNVSTLELGDSALYLCASSLDRGREQYFGPGTRLTVT.

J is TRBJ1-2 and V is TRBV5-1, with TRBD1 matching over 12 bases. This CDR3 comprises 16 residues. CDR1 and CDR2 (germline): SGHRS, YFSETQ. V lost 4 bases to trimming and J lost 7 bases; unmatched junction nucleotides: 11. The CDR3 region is CASSPAAGTGGIGYTF. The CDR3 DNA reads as TGCGCCAGCAGCCCCGCAGCCGGGACAGGGGGCATTGGCTACACCTTC.

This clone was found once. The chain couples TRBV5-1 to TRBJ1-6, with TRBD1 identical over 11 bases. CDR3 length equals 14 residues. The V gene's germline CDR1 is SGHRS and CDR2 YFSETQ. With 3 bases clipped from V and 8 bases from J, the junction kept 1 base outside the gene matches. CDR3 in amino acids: CASSWDRGDSPLHF. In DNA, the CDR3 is TGCGCCAGCAGCTGGGACAGGGGGGATTCACCCCTCCACTTT. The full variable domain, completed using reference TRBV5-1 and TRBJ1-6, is KAGVTQTPRYLIKTRGQQVTLSCSPISGHRSVSWYQQTPGQGLQFLFEYFSETQRNKGNFPGRFSGRQFSNSRSEMNVSTLELGDSALYLCASSWDRGDSPLHFGNGTRLTVT.

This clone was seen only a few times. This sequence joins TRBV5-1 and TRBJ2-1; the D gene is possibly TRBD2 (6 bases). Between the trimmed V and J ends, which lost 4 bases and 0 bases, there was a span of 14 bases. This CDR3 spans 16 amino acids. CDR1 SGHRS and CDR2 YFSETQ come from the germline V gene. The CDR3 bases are TGCGCCAGCAGCGGAACAGCGGGCGGCTCCTACAATGAGCAGTTCTTC. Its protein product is CASSGTAGGSYNEQFF.

DNA of the CDR3: TGTGCCAGCAGCATTGGCGGGGGAATCGGGGAGCTGTTTTTT. Translation gives CASSIGGGIGELFF. This chain links TRBV5-4 with TRBJ2-2, with 7 bases matching TRBD2. The CDR3 covers 14 residues. Germline CDR1 and CDR2: SGHNT and YYREEE (reference sequence). J gave up 7 bases and V 4 bases, and 7 bases lay outside the gene matches.

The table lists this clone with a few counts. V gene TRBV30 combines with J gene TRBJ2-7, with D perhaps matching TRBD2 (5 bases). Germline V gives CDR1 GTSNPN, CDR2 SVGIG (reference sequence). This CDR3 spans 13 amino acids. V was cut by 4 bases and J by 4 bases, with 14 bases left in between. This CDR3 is CAWNRARGYEQYF. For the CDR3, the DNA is TGTGCCTGGAACCGGGCCCGGGGTTACGAGCAGTACTTC. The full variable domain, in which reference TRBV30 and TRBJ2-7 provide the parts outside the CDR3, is SQTIHQWPATLVQPVGSPLSLECTVEGTSNPNLYWYRQAAGRGLQLLFYSVGIGQISSEVPQNLSASRPQDRQFILSSKKLLLSDSGFYLCAWNRARGYEQYFGPGTRLTVT.

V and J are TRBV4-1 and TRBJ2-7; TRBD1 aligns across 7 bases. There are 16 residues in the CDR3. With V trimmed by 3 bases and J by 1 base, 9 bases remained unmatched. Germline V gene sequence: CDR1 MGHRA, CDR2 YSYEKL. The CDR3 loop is CASSQDRSELSYEQYF. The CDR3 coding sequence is TGCGCCAGCAGCCAGGACAGGAGTGAACTATCCTACGAGCAGTACTTC.

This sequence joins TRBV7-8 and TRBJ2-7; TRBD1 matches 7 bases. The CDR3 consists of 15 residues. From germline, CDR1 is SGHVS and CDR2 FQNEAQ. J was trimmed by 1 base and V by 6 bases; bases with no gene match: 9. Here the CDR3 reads CASSQSTGKSYEQYF. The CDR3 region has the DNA TGTGCCAGCAGTCAGTCGACAGGGAAGTCCTACGAGCAGTACTTC.

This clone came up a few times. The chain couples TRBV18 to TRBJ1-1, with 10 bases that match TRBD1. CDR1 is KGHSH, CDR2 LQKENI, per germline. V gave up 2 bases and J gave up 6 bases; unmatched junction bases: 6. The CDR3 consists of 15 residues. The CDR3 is CASSPTTGGLPEAFF. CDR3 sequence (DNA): TGTGCCAGCTCACCAACGACAGGGGGCTTACCTGAAGCTTTCTTT.

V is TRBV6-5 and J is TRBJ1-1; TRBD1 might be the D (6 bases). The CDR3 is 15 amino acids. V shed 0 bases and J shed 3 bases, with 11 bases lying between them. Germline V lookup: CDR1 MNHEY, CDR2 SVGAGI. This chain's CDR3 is CASSYSGGAHTEAFF. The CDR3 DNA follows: TGTGCCAGCAGTTACTCGGGGGGGGCCCACACTGAAGCTTTCTTT.

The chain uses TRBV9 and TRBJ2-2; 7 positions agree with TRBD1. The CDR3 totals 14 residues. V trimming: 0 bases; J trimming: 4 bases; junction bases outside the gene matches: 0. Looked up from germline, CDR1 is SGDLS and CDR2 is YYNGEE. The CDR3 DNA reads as TGTGCCAGCAGCGTAGAGGGGGCCACCGGGGAGCTGTTTTTT. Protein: CASSVEGATGELFF.

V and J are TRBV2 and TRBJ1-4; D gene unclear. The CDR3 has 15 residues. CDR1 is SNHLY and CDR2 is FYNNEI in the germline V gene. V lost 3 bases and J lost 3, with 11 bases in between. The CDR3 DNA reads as TGTGCCAGCAGTGATCTCGGGGTTGCTAATGAAAAACTGTTTTTT. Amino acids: CASSDLGVANEKLFF.

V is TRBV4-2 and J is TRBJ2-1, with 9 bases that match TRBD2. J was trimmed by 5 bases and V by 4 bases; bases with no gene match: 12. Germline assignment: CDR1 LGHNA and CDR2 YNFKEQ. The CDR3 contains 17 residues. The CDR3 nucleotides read TGTGCCAGCAGCCGACCAGACCGCGGGGGGGCGGACAATGAGCAGTTCTTC. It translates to CASSRPDRGGADNEQFF.

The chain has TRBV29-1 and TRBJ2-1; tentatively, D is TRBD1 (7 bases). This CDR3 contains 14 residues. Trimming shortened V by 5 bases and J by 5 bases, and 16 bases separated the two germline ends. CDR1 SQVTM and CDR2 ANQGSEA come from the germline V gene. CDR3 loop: CSVRATGRNNEQFF. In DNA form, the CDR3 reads TGCAGCGTTAGGGCGACAGGGAGGAACAATGAGCAGTTCTTC.

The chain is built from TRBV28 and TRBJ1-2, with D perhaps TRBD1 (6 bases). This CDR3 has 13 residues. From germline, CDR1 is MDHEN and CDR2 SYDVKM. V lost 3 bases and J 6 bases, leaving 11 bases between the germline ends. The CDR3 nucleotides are TGTGCCAGCAGTTTCCCGCACAGGGATGGCTACACCTTC. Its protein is CASSFPHRDGYTF.

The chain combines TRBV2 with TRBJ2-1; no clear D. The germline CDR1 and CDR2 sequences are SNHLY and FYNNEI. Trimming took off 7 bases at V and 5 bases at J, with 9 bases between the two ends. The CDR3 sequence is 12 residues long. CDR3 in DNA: TGTGCCAGCATCGGAACTAACAATGAGCAGTTCTTC. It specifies CASIGTNNEQFF.

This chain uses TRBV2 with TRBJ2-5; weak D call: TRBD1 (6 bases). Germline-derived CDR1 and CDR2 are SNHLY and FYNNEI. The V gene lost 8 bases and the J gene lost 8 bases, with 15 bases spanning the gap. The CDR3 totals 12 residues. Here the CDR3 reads CASGNRETTQYF. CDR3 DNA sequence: TGTGCCAGCGGAAACAGGGAAACAACCCAGTACTTC.

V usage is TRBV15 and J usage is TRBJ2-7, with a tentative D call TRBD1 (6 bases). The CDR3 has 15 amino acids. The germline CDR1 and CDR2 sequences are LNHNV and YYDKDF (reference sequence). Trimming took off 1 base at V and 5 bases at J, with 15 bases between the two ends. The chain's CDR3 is CATSRAQGAYDEQYF. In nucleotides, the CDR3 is TGTGCCACCAGCAGAGCACAGGGCGCTTATGACGAGCAGTACTTC.

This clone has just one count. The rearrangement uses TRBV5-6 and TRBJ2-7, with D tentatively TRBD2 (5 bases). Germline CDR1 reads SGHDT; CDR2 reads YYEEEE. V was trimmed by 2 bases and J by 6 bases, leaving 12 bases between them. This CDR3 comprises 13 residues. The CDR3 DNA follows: TGTGCCAGCAGCTTTTCGTCCCGGGGCGAGCAGTACTTC. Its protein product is CASSFSSRGEQYF.

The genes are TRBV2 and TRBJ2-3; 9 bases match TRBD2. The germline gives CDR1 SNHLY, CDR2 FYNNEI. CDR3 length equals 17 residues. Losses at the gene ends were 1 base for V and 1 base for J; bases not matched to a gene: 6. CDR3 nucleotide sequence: TGTGCCAGCAGTGAAGAAATGTTAGCGGGAGGCACAGATACGCAGTATTTT. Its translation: CASSEEMLAGGTDTQYF.

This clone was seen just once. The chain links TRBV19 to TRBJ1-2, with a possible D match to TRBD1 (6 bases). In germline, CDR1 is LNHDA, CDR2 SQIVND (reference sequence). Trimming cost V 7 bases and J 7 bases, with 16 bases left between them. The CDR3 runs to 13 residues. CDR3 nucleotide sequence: TGTGCCAGTAAGGACAGCGCTATTAGTGGCTACACCTTC. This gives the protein CASKDSAISGYTF.

The CDR3 nucleotides are TGTGCCAGCAGTTTAAGCGGAAACTTCTACGAGCAGTACTTC. Its protein product is CASSLSGNFYEQYF. The chain couples TRBV28 to TRBJ2-7; possibly TRBD2 for D (5 bases). Looked up from germline, CDR1 is MDHEN and CDR2 is SYDVKM. Between the trimmed V and J ends, which lost 2 bases and 3 bases, there was a span of 11 bases. The CDR3 spans 14 residues.

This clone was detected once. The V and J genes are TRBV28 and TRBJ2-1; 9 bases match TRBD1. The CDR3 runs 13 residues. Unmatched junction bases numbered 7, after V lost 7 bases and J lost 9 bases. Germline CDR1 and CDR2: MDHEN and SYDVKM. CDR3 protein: CASIGTGTIEQFF. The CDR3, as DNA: TGTGCCAGCATAGGGACAGGGACCATTGAGCAGTTCTTC.

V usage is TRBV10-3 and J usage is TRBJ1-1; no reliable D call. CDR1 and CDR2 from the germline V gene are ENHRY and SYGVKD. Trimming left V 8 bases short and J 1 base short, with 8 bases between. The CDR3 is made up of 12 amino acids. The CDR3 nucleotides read TGTGCCATCGGTCAGAAGAACACTGAAGCTTTCTTT. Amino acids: CAIGQKNTEAFF.

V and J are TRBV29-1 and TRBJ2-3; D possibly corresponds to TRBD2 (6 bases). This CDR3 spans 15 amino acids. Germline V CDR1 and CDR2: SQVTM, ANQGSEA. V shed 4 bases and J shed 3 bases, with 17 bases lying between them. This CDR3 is CSVGFRGRNTDTQYF. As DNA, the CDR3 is TGCAGCGTTGGATTTCGGGGGAGAAATACAGATACGCAGTATTTT.

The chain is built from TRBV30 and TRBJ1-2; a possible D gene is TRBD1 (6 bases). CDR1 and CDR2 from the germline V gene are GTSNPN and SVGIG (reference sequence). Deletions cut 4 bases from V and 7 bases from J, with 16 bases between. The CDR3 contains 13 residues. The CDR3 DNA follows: TGTGCCTGGACCGCGGGGGGCGGCGGTGGCTACACCTTC. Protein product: CAWTAGGGGGYTF.

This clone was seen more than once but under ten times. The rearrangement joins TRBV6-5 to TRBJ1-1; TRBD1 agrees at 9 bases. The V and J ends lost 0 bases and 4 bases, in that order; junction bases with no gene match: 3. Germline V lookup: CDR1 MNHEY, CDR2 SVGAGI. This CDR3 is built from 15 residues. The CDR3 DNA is TGTGCCAGCAGTTACTCACAGGGGGCTCCCACTGAAGCTTTCTTT. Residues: CASSYSQGAPTEAFF.

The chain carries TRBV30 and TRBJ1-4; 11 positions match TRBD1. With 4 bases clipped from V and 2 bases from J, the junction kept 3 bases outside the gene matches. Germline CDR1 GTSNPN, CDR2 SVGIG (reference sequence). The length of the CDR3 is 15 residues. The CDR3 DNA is TGTGCCTGGACCGGACAGGGGGCGACTAATGAAAAACTGTTTTTT. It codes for CAWTGQGATNEKLFF.